The entry that follows covers one TCR beta chain sequence. The source of the sample is a study of blood T cell repertoires in COVID-19. Study-wide background: Sources were T cells, B-cell-depleted T cells, or PBMCs; the material itself was cDNA or gDNA.

This CDR3 has 15 residues. Germline V gene sequence: CDR1 MNHNS, CDR2 SASEGT. The V gene lost 1 base and the J gene lost 4 bases, with 14 bases spanning the gap. Libraries were prepared by immunoSEQ multiplex PCR; TCRdb keeps only in-frame clonotypes and omits some of them. The table shows 85,000 or so clones, with about 95% occurring only once. The genes are TRBV6-1 and TRBJ2-7; D is perhaps TRBD1 (7 bases). The source of this sequence is a human donor with active COVID-19. The donor label of this sample is uncertain. The specimen sequenced was peripheral blood. CDR3 protein: CASSEVGGGRYEQYF. In nucleotides, the CDR3 is TGTGCCAGCAGTGAAGTTGGAGGGGGCCGTTACGAGCAGTACTTC.